This TCR beta chain originates from a study of blood T cell repertoires in COVID-19. On the study more broadly: Samples taken during acute and convalescent COVID-19 were collected in the United States, Italy and Spain. PBMCs, B-cell-depleted T cells, or T cells provided the cDNA or gDNA that made up the material.

Original processing methods: Amplification of reference gene primers provided the estimated nucleated cell counts. The assay was immunoSEQ multiplex PCR, and TCRdb's table has in-frame clones only and misses some. That table furnishes V, J and clone size, whereas the DNA furnished D and trimming. The sample yields some 200,000 clones, 80% to 85% seen once. Germline loops: CDR1 MNHNY, CDR2 SVGAGI (reference sequence). V gave up 7 bases and J gave up 5 bases, with 11 bases separating them. This CDR3 has 12 amino acids. The chain carries TRBV6-6 and TRBJ2-5, with D perhaps TRBD1 (7 bases). Sequenced sample: peripheral blood. The receptor was isolated from a middle-aged woman with acute or convalescent COVID-19. CDR3 amino acids: CASKQGRETQYF. CDR3 sequence (DNA): TGTGCCAGCAAACAGGGGAGGGAGACCCAGTACTTC.